The 16 T cell receptor beta chains below come from one sample, sequenced in a study of cytomegalovirus exposure and HLA in healthy donors. In the PCR, 60 Vbeta and 13 Jbeta primers were used. TCRdb keeps only in-frame clones here, not all; method: immunoSEQ multiplex PCR. The sample gives around 200,000 clones, approximately 79% of which show up once; 1.6% is in the top ten. Sequenced material: PBMCs. The receptors stem from a young woman in good health and CMV-seronegative.

The chain recombines TRBV7-2 with TRBJ1-1; TRBD1 matches at 10 bases. CDR3 size: 16 residues. Per germline, CDR1 SGHTA and CDR2 FQGNSA. J was trimmed by 3 bases and V by 3 bases; bases with no gene match: 7. This CDR3 reads CASSFQGGQGYTEAFF. CDR3 nucleotides: TGTGCCAGCAGCTTTCAAGGGGGACAGGGGTACACTGAAGCTTTCTTT.

The chain links TRBV7-6 to TRBJ1-1, with D perhaps matching TRBD1 (5 bases). The V gene's germline CDR1 is SGHVS and CDR2 FNYEAQ. V was trimmed by 3 bases and J by 8 bases, leaving 13 bases between them. The CDR3 covers 13 residues. Written as DNA, the CDR3 is TGTGCCAGCAGCTTTACGCGGCGGGGGGAAGCTTTCTTT. It specifies CASSFTRRGEAFF.

The genes are TRBV5-6 and TRBJ1-1; maybe TRBD1 (5 bases). Germline CDR1 is SGHDT and CDR2 is YYEEEE. The CDR3 is 14 amino acids. The germline V and J ends were trimmed by 2 bases and 10 bases, with 18 bases remaining between them. The DNA of the CDR3 is TGTGCCAGCAGCTTCTCGGACCACGGGGGGGTAGCTTTCTTT. It codes for CASSFSDHGGVAFF.

J is TRBJ2-3 and V is TRBV30, with D possibly matching TRBD1 (5 bases). This CDR3 contains 14 residues. Trimming removed 3 bases from V and 4 bases from J, with 14 bases in between. Germline-derived CDR1 and CDR2 are GTSNPN and SVGIG (reference sequence). The CDR3 nucleotides are TGTGCCTGGAGCCCGAGGATAGGGGCAGATACGCAGTATTTT. Translated: CAWSPRIGADTQYF.

The chain links TRBV19 to TRBJ2-3; 8 positions match TRBD2. With V trimmed by 4 bases and J by 3 bases, 9 bases remained unmatched. The CDR3 loop spans 16 amino acids. Germline-derived CDR1 and CDR2 are LNHDA and SQIVND (reference sequence). The CDR3 loop is CASSTYGREATDTQYF. The DNA of the CDR3 is TGTGCCAGTAGTACCTATGGGCGGGAGGCTACAGATACGCAGTATTTT.

On this clone itself: It is unclear where the CDR3 begins or ends on the DNA, so no DNA is shown, and the CDR3 is as TCRdb lists it. This sequence joins TRBV27 and TRBJ2-1; TRBD2 is the table's D call and was not checked against the DNA. Termini included, the CDR3 measures 16 amino acids. The germline gives CDR1 MNHEY, CDR2 SMNVEV (reference sequence). The CDR3: CASSWGDGSYYNEPFF.

The chain is built from TRBV11-2 and TRBJ2-7; tentative D call: TRBD1 (5 bases). Germline V gene data show CDR1 as SGHAT and CDR2 as FQNNGV. Between the trimmed V and J ends, which lost 2 bases and 1 base, there was a span of 15 bases. The CDR3 is 16 amino acids. The CDR3 reads CASSLRPTDESYEQYF. CDR3 in DNA: TGTGCCAGCAGCTTAAGGCCGACAGACGAATCCTACGAGCAGTACTTC. The whole variable domain, filled in from reference TRBV11-2 and TRBJ2-7, reads EAGVAQSPRYKIIEKRQSVAFWCNPISGHATLYWYQQILGQGPKLLIQFQNNGVVDDSQLPKDRFSAERLKGVDSTLKIQPAKLEDSAVYLCASSLRPTDESYEQYFGPGTRLTVT.

This clone was detected a few times. V and J are TRBV7-8 and TRBJ1-4; 8 positions agree with TRBD1. From germline, CDR1 is SGHVS and CDR2 FQNEAQ. The CDR3 sequence is 14 residues long. V shed 5 bases and J 8 bases; nucleotides not matched to a gene: 7. This CDR3 reads CASSQTGEVEKLFF. The CDR3 coding sequence is TGTGCCAGCAGCCAGACAGGGGAGGTAGAAAAACTGTTTTTT.

The rearrangement links TRBV7-9 to TRBJ2-7, with 10 bases identical to TRBD1. The CDR3 has 14 residues. J gave up 7 bases and V 1 base, and 4 bases lay outside the gene matches. CDR1 and CDR2 from the germline V gene are SEHNR and FQNEAQ (reference sequence). The CDR3 here is CASSLGQGAGEQYF. Written as DNA, the CDR3 is TGTGCCAGCAGCTTAGGACAGGGGGCGGGTGAGCAGTACTTC.

The CDR3 is CASSETSEQYF. The CDR3 DNA reads TGCGCCAGCAGCGAGACTAGCGAGCAGTACTTC. The V and J genes are TRBV5-1 and TRBJ2-7, with a weak D call TRBD2 (6 bases). The length of the CDR3 is 11 residues. Trimming removed 4 bases from V and 6 bases from J, with 8 bases in between. The V gene's germline CDR1 is SGHRS and CDR2 YFSETQ.

The CDR3 loop is CASRVLGRGQTNTGELFF. DNA for the CDR3: TGTGCCAGCAGGGTCTTGGGCAGGGGGCAAACGAACACCGGGGAGCTGTTTTTT. V is TRBV27 and J is TRBJ2-2; 8 bases line up with TRBD1. The V gene's germline CDR1 is MNHEY and CDR2 SMNVEV (reference sequence). The CDR3 sequence is 18 residues long. V lost 6 bases, J lost 0 bases, and 12 bases stayed unmatched.

V usage is TRBV6-1 and J usage is TRBJ1-4, with D possibly being TRBD1 (6 bases). CDR3 length equals 14 residues. With 4 bases removed from V and 7 bases from J, the gap between germline ends came to 13 bases. The germline V gene encodes CDR1 MNHNS and CDR2 SASEGT. Here the CDR3 DNA reads TGTGCCAGCAGTGGGTCAGGGGCGGTTGAAAAACTGTTTTTT. This sequence encodes CASSGSGAVEKLFF.

This chain uses TRBV15 with TRBJ1-6; D possibly corresponds to TRBD1 (5 bases). CDR3 length equals 18 residues. V was cut by 1 base and J by 7 bases, with 20 bases left in between. CDR1 is LNHNV, CDR2 YYDKDF, per germline (reference sequence). DNA of the CDR3: TGTGCCACCAGCAGAGGTCAAGGGGTACACATCGAGAATTCACCCCTCCACTTT. Protein product: CATSRGQGVHIENSPLHF. Supplemented by reference TRBV15 and TRBJ1-6, the full variable domain reads DAMVIQNPRYQVTQFGKPVTLSCSQTLNHNVMYWYQQKSSQAPKLLFHYYDKDFNNEADTPDNFQSRRPNTSFCFLDIRSPGLGDTAMYLCATSRGQGVHIENSPLHFGNGTRLTVT.

V gene TRBV30 combines with J gene TRBJ1-2; the D gene is possibly TRBD1 (6 bases). V gave up 2 bases and J gave up 2 bases, with 18 bases separating them. The CDR3 consists of 16 residues. The germline V gene encodes CDR1 GTSNPN and CDR2 SVGIG (reference sequence). CDR3 sequence reads: CAWSHPWRGGNYGYTF. The CDR3 bases are TGTGCCTGGAGTCACCCTTGGCGGGGGGGCAACTATGGCTACACCTTC.

This clone was observed once. The gene calls are TRBV5-1 and TRBJ1-5, with 7 bases that match TRBD1. This CDR3 contains 15 residues. The trim removed 4 bases at V and 6 bases at J, leaving 10 bases unmatched. Germline CDR1 and CDR2: SGHRS and YFSETQ. CDR3 in amino acids: CASSGQGEIPQPQHF. CDR3 in DNA: TGCGCCAGCAGCGGTCAGGGGGAGATTCCTCAGCCCCAGCATTTT.

This clone was recorded a few times. This rearrangement joins TRBV2 to TRBJ2-1; D not resolved. V lost 4 bases, J lost 4 bases, and 11 bases lay in between. The germline CDR1 and CDR2 sequences are SNHLY and FYNNEI. CDR3 length: 14 residues. As DNA, the CDR3 is TGTGCCAGCAGTGTAACGGCGGAATACAATGAGCAGTTCTTC. Its translation: CASSVTAEYNEQFF.